Here is one T cell receptor beta chain with its context. Its specificity is unknown. This entry comes from a study of regulatory dendritic cells for organ transplantation. Across the whole study: Monocytes received vitamin D3 on days 0 and 4, IL-10 on day 4.

Study outcomes and limitations: Mature dendritic cells appeared to drive more memory CD8+ clonal expansion than regulatory ones. Memory T cells were less diverse than naive, with memory CD8+ most oligoclonal.

The V end lost 7 bases, the J end lost 1 base, and 16 bases lay between the germline ends. The CDR3 extends over 15 amino acids. In germline, CDR1 is SNHLY, CDR2 FYNNEI. Profiling relied on immunoSEQ multiplex PCR, and the TCRdb table lists in-frame clones only, not all of them. The data show under 15,000 clones, about 60% seen once. Allogeneic regulatory or mature dendritic cells were co-cultured for 5 days with CFSE-labeled sorted T cells at 1:10. Memory T cells were CD45RO+, naive were CD45RA+, sorted by FACS. The V and J genes are TRBV2 and TRBJ2-5; tentatively, D is TRBD2 (5 bases). This sequence was found in a human donor in good health. The sample was naive CD8+ T cells from blood cultured with dendritic cells. As to subset: CD45RA+ naive T cells. Here the CDR3 reads CASIQRTRVQETQYF. The CDR3 bases are TGTGCCAGCATTCAAAGGACGAGGGTCCAAGAGACCCAGTACTTC.